This is a list of T cell receptor beta chains from one sample in a study of blood T cell repertoires in COVID-19. Measured with immunoSEQ multiplex PCR; TCRdb has only the in-frame clones, and not every one. Here the sample spans hundreds of thousands of clones, 80% to 90% being singletons. Sequenced material: peripheral blood. These receptors all stem from a man in his forties with acute or convalescent COVID-19. Each CDR3 is given with its conserved first and last residue. A D gene is named only where the DNA matches it firmly. Rows may omit the clone size; those that give it use once, few, many or a size class.

.,TRBJ2-7,.,TRBV30,CAWSTTGAGGEQYF,TGTGCCTGGAGTACAACAGGGGCGGGGGGAGAGCAGTACTTC
.,TRBJ1-5,once,TRBV7-8,CASSWPNQPQHF,TGTGCCAGCAGCTGGCCAAATCAGCCCCAGCATTTT
.,TRBJ1-6,.,TRBV6-4,CASSESGSPLHF,TGTGCCAGCAGTGAGTCAGGTTCACCCCTCCACTTT
TRBD2,TRBJ2-5,.,TRBV4-2,CASSQGRTSGRMDQETQYF,TGTGCCAGCAGCCAAGGGCGGACTAGCGGGAGGATGGACCAAGAGACCCAGTACTTC
TRBD2,TRBJ2-3,.,TRBV27,CASTWGGSRTDTQYF,TGTGCCAGCACCTGGGGGGGAAGTCGTACAGATACGCAGTATTTT
TRBD1,TRBJ2-3,.,TRBV11-2,CASSLGFGDREYF,TGTGCCAGCAGCTTAGGTTTCGGGGACAGGGAGTATTTT
.,TRBJ2-7,.,TRBV29-1,CSVVSGILSYEQYF,TGCAGCGTTGTAAGTGGCATCCTCTCCTACGAGCAGTACTTC
.,TRBJ2-1,.,TRBV3-1/TRBV3-2,CASSQVMGSYNEQFF,TGTGCCAGCAGCCAAGTTATGGGGAGCTACAATGAGCAGTTCTTC
.,TRBJ2-7,.,TRBV15,CATSRVATAGEQYF,TGTGCCACCAGCAGAGTCGCAACGGCGGGGGAGCAGTACTTC
.,TRBJ2-2,.,TRBV5-6,CASSFSGTLSTGELFF,TGTGCCAGCAGCTTTTCCGGGACACTCAGCACCGGGGAGCTGTTTTTT
.,TRBJ2-5,.,TRBV13,CASSFGVLRVTQYF,TGTGCCAGCAGCTTTGGTGTCTTAAGAGTGACCCAGTACTTC
.,TRBJ1-3,.,TRBV6-1,CASSGDKRILSGNTIYF,TGTGCCAGCAGTGGGGACAAGAGGATACTCTCTGGAAACACCATATATTTT
TRBD1,TRBJ2-7,.,TRBV7-6,CASSWGQAYEQYF,TGTGCCAGCAGCTGGGGACAGGCCTACGAGCAGTACTTC
TRBD1,TRBJ2-7,.,TRBV6-5,CASITGAHSYEQYF,TGTGCCAGCATAACAGGGGCCCACTCCTACGAGCAGTACTTC
TRBD2,TRBJ2-2,.,TRBV5-1,CASSFLAGIGTGELFF,TGCGCCAGCAGCTTCTTAGCGGGGATTGGCACCGGGGAGCTGTTTTTT
.,TRBJ1-5,.,TRBV30,CAWSVGRALNQPQHF,TGTGCCTGGAGTGTAGGGCGGGCCCTCAATCAGCCCCAGCATTTT
TRBD2,TRBJ2-5,.,TRBV2,CASSDLGLAGEGVETQYF,TGTGCCAGCAGTGATCTTGGACTAGCGGGAGAGGGGGTTGAGACCCAGTACTTC
.,TRBJ1-5,.,TRBV28,CVSSTPGGAPQPQHF,TGTGTCAGCAGTACCCCGGGGGGGGCGCCTCAGCCCCAGCATTTT
.,TRBJ2-5,.,TRBV7-8,CASSPVVDFGVLGTQYF,TGTGCCAGCAGCCCGGTCGTAGATTTCGGTGTACTTGGGACCCAGTACTTC
.,TRBJ1-1,.,TRBV7-9,CASSFSGTEAFF,TGTGCCAGCAGCTTCTCCGGGACTGAAGCTTTCTTT
TRBD1,TRBJ1-1,few,TRBV5-5,CASSPGQVDTEAFF,TGTGCCAGCAGCCCGGGACAGGTTGACACTGAAGCTTTCTTT
TRBD2,TRBJ2-1,.,TRBV24-1,CATSETTSGYYNEQFF,TGTGCCACCAGTGAAACGACTAGCGGGTACTACAATGAGCAGTTCTTC
.,TRBJ1-1,.,TRBV10-2,CASRRGMNTEAFF,TGCGCCAGCAGAAGGGGTATGAACACTGAAGCTTTCTTT
TRBD2,TRBJ2-3,.,TRBV10-3,CASRDYGGDTQYF,TGTGCCAGCCGGGACTACGGGGGAGATACGCAGTATTTT
TRBD1,TRBJ1-2,once,TRBV2,CASRSGQDYGYTF,TGTGCCAGCAGGTCAGGACAGGACTATGGCTACACCTTC
.,TRBJ2-5,once,TRBV2,CASRRPQPQETQYF,TGTGCCAGCAGGCGCCCACAGCCTCAAGAGACCCAGTACTTC
TRBD1,TRBJ2-3,.,TRBV5-1,CAGRQGPSTDTQYF,TGCGCCGGACGACAGGGCCCTAGCACAGATACGCAGTATTTT
TRBD1,TRBJ1-5,.,TRBV7-2,CASSLSGTASNQPQHF,TGTGCCAGCAGCTTATCTGGGACAGCTAGCAATCAGCCCCAGCATTTT
.,TRBJ2-7,.,TRBV5-1,CASSLHGETYEQYF,TGCGCCAGCAGCTTGCACGGGGAGACCTACGAGCAGTACTTC
TRBD1,TRBJ1-5,.,TRBV10-3,CAISWTGGDDQPQHF,TGTGCCATCAGTTGGACAGGGGGCGACGATCAGCCCCAGCATTTT
.,TRBJ1-1,.,TRBV6-2/TRBV6-3,CASSYSEGVEAFF,TGTGCCAGCAGTTACTCGGAGGGAGTTGAAGCTTTCTTT
.,TRBJ2-5,.,TRBV11-2,CASSLQLGGERETQYF,TGTGCCAGCAGCTTACAGCTAGGGGGGGAGAGGGAGACCCAGTACTTC
TRBD2,TRBJ2-2,.,TRBV7-6,CASSHPGGITGELFF,TGTGCCAGCAGCCACCCGGGGGGGATTACCGGGGAGCTGTTTTTT
.,TRBJ1-4,.,TRBV25-1,CASSDSGVPNEKLFF,TGTGCCAGCAGTGACAGCGGAGTACCTAATGAAAAACTGTTTTTT
.,TRBJ1-4,.,TRBV18,CASSPTADEKLFF,TGTGCCAGCTCACCGACGGCGGATGAAAAACTGTTTTTT
.,TRBJ1-1,once,TRBV6-4,CASSWQTNTEAFF,TGTGCCAGCAGTTGGCAGACTAACACTGAAGCTTTCTTT
TRBD1,TRBJ1-1,once,TRBV2,CASRGQGYTEAFF,TGTGCCAGCAGAGGACAGGGTTACACTGAAGCTTTCTTT
.,TRBJ2-3,.,TRBV6-2/TRBV6-3,CASSYGLGGADTQYF,TGTGCCAGCAGTTACGGTCTTGGAGGGGCAGATACGCAGTATTTT
TRBD1,TRBJ1-1,.,TRBV29-1,CSVGGGEWTEAFF,TGCAGCGTCGGAGGGGGCGAGTGGACTGAAGCTTTCTTT
.,TRBJ2-5,.,TRBV4-2,CASSQDRPGQETQYF,TGTGCCAGCAGCCAAGATAGGCCAGGTCAAGAGACCCAGTACTTC
TRBD1,TRBJ2-1,.,TRBV4-1,CASSPTQGDSSYNEQFF,TGCGCCAGCAGTCCTACCCAGGGGGACAGCTCCTACAATGAGCAGTTCTTC
.,TRBJ1-2,.,TRBV27,CASSLSSGGSSYTF,TGTGCCAGCAGTTTATCGTCGGGGGGGTCGAGCTACACCTTC
TRBD1,TRBJ2-2,.,TRBV19,CASSIWVRGRTGELFF,TGTGCCAGTAGTATTTGGGTCAGGGGGCGGACCGGGGAGCTGTTTTTT
.,TRBJ1-1,.,TRBV27,CASSLGGFTEAFF,TGTGCCAGCAGTTTGGGGGGTTTTACTGAAGCTTTCTTT
.,TRBJ2-7,once,TRBV29-1,CSVALFYEQYF,TGCAGCGTTGCACTTTTCTACGAGCAGTACTTC
TRBD2,TRBJ2-1,.,TRBV5-8,CASSFGQRGASEQFF,TGTGCCAGCAGCTTTGGACAGCGGGGGGCCTCCGAGCAGTTCTTC